This T cell receptor beta chain emerged from a study of immune evolution from preneoplasia to lung adenocarcinoma. Study-level information: HLA loss of heterozygosity: roughly 6.4% AIS, around 16% MIA, 30% to 35% ADC, none AAH. Study-level points and caveats: Top clone frequencies peaked in normal lung, apparently declining through invasive adenocarcinoma. Clonality was highest in normal lung, lower in later-stage lesions apparently.

Here immunoSEQ multiplex PCR was the method, and the copy in TCRdb shows in-frame clones only, minus some. The table records tens of thousands of clones, 70% to 85% of them present only once. Concerning this clone itself: What it recognizes is unknown.

Germline V gene lookup returns CDR1 SGHDN and CDR2 FVKESK. V lost 6 bases and J lost 13; bases outside the gene matches: 17. The CDR3 spans 15 residues. The sequencing input was FFPE invasive lung adenocarcinoma tissue. The chain is built from TRBV14 and TRBJ1-4, with 7 bases fitting TRBD1. This clonotype originated in a person in their sixties or seventies with lung adenocarcinoma. This CDR3 is CASSLSQGPSIRLFF. The CDR3 nucleotides are TGTGCCAGCAGTCTGTCACAGGGGCCATCGATTCGACTGTTTTTT.